The present TCR beta chain was sequenced within a study of cytomegalovirus exposure and HLA in healthy donors. Regarding the study as a whole: Reports indicate that TCR beta sequences accurately predicted the HLA-A and HLA-B alleles of most subjects. A link between a missense DCLRE1C variant and TCR beta V- and J-gene trimming emerged from a later analysis. A highly shared variant cluster was judged a likely technical artifact.

This PCR relied on a set of 60 Vbeta primers and 13 Jbeta primers. TCRdb's table, derived via immunoSEQ multiplex PCR, lists solely in-frame clones and lacks some. Among 150,000 to 200,000 clones listed, approximately 79% were seen once. This CDR3 has 17 residues. CDR1 is LNHDA, CDR2 SQIVND, per germline (reference sequence). The J segment lost 1 base and the V segment lost 4 bases, leaving 7 bases of the junction unmatched. Concerning this clone: Its antigen is unknown.

This receptor was taken from a man over 45 in good health and CMV-seropositive. The chain couples TRBV19 to TRBJ2-4; 10 bases match TRBD2. The specimen was PBMCs. CDR3 nucleotides: TGTGCCAGTAGTACTGAGAGCGGGGGGGCGGCCAAAAACATTCAGTACTTC. Protein sequence: CASSTESGGAAKNIQYF.